This T cell receptor (beta chain) appears in the sequencing data of a study of beta chain features in type 1 diabetes. Study-wide context: The patient and healthy donor groups were comparable for age, gender and cell yields.

The isolated RNA, all of it, was reverse transcribed, so expressed TCRB transcripts were what got sequenced. Sequencing used immunoSEQ multiplex PCR; TCRdb keeps in-frame clones, though not all of them. This sample has under 950,000 clones, with 17% found just once. Based on CD45RO/CCR7/CD25/CD127/CD95/CD27, CD4+ regulatory, stem cell-like memory, naive and central memory cells were sorted. Germline trimming cut 5 bases from V and 6 bases from J; bases unmatched to any gene: 6. Looked up from germline, CDR1 is LNHDA and CDR2 is SQIVND (reference sequence). The CDR3 spans 15 residues. The rearrangement joins TRBV19 to TRBJ2-1, with 11 bases fitting TRBD2. The sequence was obtained from a woman between 18 and 29 years old in good health. Sequencing was done on a sample of naive CD4+ T cells from blood. The CDR3 here is CASSQTSGSGNEQFF. The CDR3 DNA reads TGTGCCAGTAGTCAAACTAGCGGGAGTGGCAATGAGCAGTTCTTC.